The subject of this entry is one T cell receptor (beta chain). What antigen it recognizes has not been identified. There are no base qualities to consult, and no much larger clone falls within one base. Looking up the germline V gene yields CDR1 SGHTA and CDR2 FQGNSA. Inclusive of the bounding cysteine and phenylalanine, the CDR3 is 15 residues long. Only the CDR3 portion is preserved as DNA: 45 bases, with reading frame beginning at the first base. V loses 5 bases, J loses 1 base, and the germline ends lie 12 bases apart. This sample was taken from a study of post-analysis software for immune sequencing data (dated by TCRdb to about 2015). As for the study more broadly: Recorded disease courses included relapsing-remitting, secondary progressive and progressive-relapsing multiple sclerosis, with some patients lacking subtype annotation. The patient repertoires were set against about eleven previously published healthy control repertoires from donors whose ages ranged from about 6 to 25 years. A subset of samples was prepared in parallel using single-end sample barcoding, then pooled and co-amplified after Illumina adapter ligation.

Results the study describes overall, beyond this receptor: Four to six TRBV segments, including TRBV5-6, TRBV5-1 and TRBV20-1, were significantly more frequent in patients than controls. The multiple sclerosis patient group was slightly younger than the control group. Compared with controls, multiple sclerosis patients had significantly lower normalized Chao1 diversity, a finding suggesting substantial peripheral T-cell clonal expansion. Strong co-clustering of samples prepared in the same batch was shown by direct clustering with F measure, prompting a batch-effect correction.

The library was obtained by PCR. The data were produced on an Illumina HiSeq 2500. To reduce PCR and sequencing biases, unique molecular identifiers were incorporated into the TCR beta cDNA libraries. Every 1 to 10 million input T cells yielded roughly 500,000 cDNA molecules, meaning each molecule approximated one T cell. The same protocol used for the earlier healthy control dataset was applied to prepare and sequence the patient libraries. Within a given batch, samples were prepared together, multiplexed and sequenced on the same HiSeq lane. The study's own analysis went as follows. Raw barcoded reads were processed with MIGEC, and single-read molecular identifier groups were discarded before consensus assembly and CDR3 extraction. Clonotype tables were post-analysed with VDJtools, and diversity was normalized by down-sampling all datasets to the smallest sample size. In repertoire overlap clustering, CDR3 amino acid sequences, but not nucleotide sequences, were matched to correct batch-related cross-sample contamination. In TCRdb, the public reads were trimmed at Q25 with fastp and aligned with MiXCR, with productive beta chains retained. Rows matching on CDR3 protein sequence are summarized as one entry with the most common DNA and genes. The V and J calls come from TCRdb's annotation, not from the publication. For this sample there are fewer than 550,000 distinct CDR3 sequences; approximately 34% appear just once. Of the sample, approximately 5.4% is held by the ten largest clones.

TCR beta repertoires were profiled from peripheral blood of 10 to 15 young patients with multiple sclerosis to demonstrate the VDJtools post-analysis software. The patients with multiple sclerosis were children and adolescents between roughly 6 and 15 years of age. The sequence came from a girl between 2 and 17 years old with multiple sclerosis. The rearranged segments are TRBV7-2 and TRBJ1-5, and perhaps TRBD1 as D gene, on 5 matching bases. The sequenced material came from blood. The CDR3 loop reads CASSRGLASNQPQHF. The nucleotides are TGTGCCAGCAGCCGGGGACTCGCGAGCAATCAGCCCCAGCATTTT.